What follows are 30 T cell receptor beta chains derived from one specimen sequenced in a study of T cell responses to AZD1222 COVID-19 vaccine. Clones were sequenced by immunoSEQ multiplex PCR, and TCRdb holds only the in-frame ones, with some missing. Of fewer than 50,000 clones listed, less than 95% were seen once; the top ten hold approximately 35%. Sequenced here: peripheral blood, sampled 28 days after the second AZD1222 dose. These receptors were taken from an adult who received the AZD1222 COVID-19 vaccine.

The chain uses TRBV5-1 and TRBJ1-2; D is unclear. Germline V gene sequence: CDR1 SGHRS, CDR2 YFSETQ. Trimming left V 0 bases short and J 7 bases short, with 10 bases between. CDR3 length equals 13 residues. The CDR3 loop reads CASSLAGFPGYTF. The CDR3 DNA follows: TGCGCCAGCAGCTTGGCGGGGTTCCCTGGCTACACCTTC.

This rearrangement joins TRBV30 to TRBJ1-2; D uncertain. V was clipped by 2 bases and J by 5 bases, with 15 bases between them. Germline-derived CDR1 and CDR2 are GTSNPN and SVGIG (reference sequence). The CDR3 has 14 residues. In DNA form, the CDR3 reads TGTGCCTGGAGTAAGACAATGCAGTGGTATGGCTACACCTTC. Protein sequence: CAWSKTMQWYGYTF.

The chain links TRBV3-1 (or the pseudogene TRBV3-2) to TRBJ2-2; D is possibly TRBD2 (5 bases). This CDR3 is 15 amino acids long. Trimming removed 6 bases at V and 0 bases at J, with 11 bases between. Germline V lookup: CDR1 LGHDT, CDR2 YNNKEL (reference sequence). The CDR3 region has the DNA TGTGCCAGCAGACCACTCGGGACGAACACCGGGGAGCTGTTTTTT. Its translation is CASRPLGTNTGELFF.

This chain links TRBV6-2 or TRBV6-3 with TRBJ1-6; D is perhaps TRBD1 (6 bases). Germline V gene lookup returns CDR1 MNHEY and CDR2 SVGEGT. The CDR3 is made up of 16 amino acids. The germline V and J ends were trimmed by 4 bases and 10 bases, with 20 bases remaining between them. CDR3 sequence reads: CASSSQDSRVGSPLHF. The CDR3 region has the DNA TGTGCCAGCAGTTCCCAGGACAGCCGCGTAGGCTCACCCCTCCACTTT.

This chain joins TRBV4-2 and TRBJ1-5; no clear D gene. This CDR3 spans 15 amino acids. CDR1 and CDR2 from the germline V gene are LGHNA and YNFKEQ. The V end was cut by 1 base, the J end by 1 base, with 8 bases between. The CDR3 sequence: CASSQGRGSNQPQHF. The CDR3 DNA follows: TGTGCCAGCAGCCAAGGACGCGGAAGCAATCAGCCCCAGCATTTT.

The J gene is TRBJ1-1, the V gene TRBV7-2, with a possible D match to TRBD1 (6 bases). CDR1 and CDR2 (germline): SGHTA, FQGNSA. Between the trimmed V and J ends, which lost 2 bases and 3 bases, there was a span of 13 bases. The CDR3 sequence is 15 residues long. The chain's CDR3 is CASSLLGGADTEAFF. For the CDR3, the DNA is TGTGCCAGCAGCTTATTGGGGGGCGCGGACACTGAAGCTTTCTTT.

For this clone: The junction departs from germline at one end; a sequencing error may be responsible. The genes are TRBV5-1 and TRBJ2-3; 8 bases line up with TRBD2. The CDR3 runs 14 residues. Germline V CDR1 and CDR2: SGHRS, YFSETQ. The CDR3 nucleotides are TGCGCCAGCAGCAGTAGCGGGGTGATAGATACGCATTATTTT. Its translation: CASSSSGVIDTHYF.

The rearrangement uses TRBV7-9 and TRBJ1-2; D is uncertain. The CDR3 loop spans 16 amino acids. CDR1 and CDR2 from the germline V gene are SEHNR and FQNEAQ (reference sequence). Trimming cost V 1 base and J 4 bases, with 16 bases left between them. The CDR3 DNA sequence: TGTGCCAGCAGCTTAGGGCGGACCGTCTCCATCTATGGCTACACCTTC. It specifies CASSLGRTVSIYGYTF.

The gene calls are TRBV24-1 and TRBJ1-1; D is unclear. Germline V gene lookup returns CDR1 KGHDR and CDR2 SFDVKD. CDR3 size: 16 residues. The V and J ends lost 3 bases and 3 bases respectively, with 16 bases between them. In DNA form, the CDR3 reads TGTGCCACCAGTGATGGAACCCTCGTTGGCTACACTGAAGCTTTCTTT. Its protein product is CATSDGTLVGYTEAFF.

This chain uses TRBV9 with TRBJ1-1; unclear D gene. Trimming removed 0 bases at V and 3 bases at J, with 18 bases between. The V gene's germline CDR1 is SGDLS and CDR2 YYNGEE. There are 17 residues in the CDR3. The CDR3 DNA is TGTGCCAGCAGCGTAGTAAGTCACAGCTCCTCGGACACTGAAGCTTTCTTT. Protein sequence: CASSVVSHSSSDTEAFF.

V gene TRBV6-5 combines with J gene TRBJ1-2; D is uncertain. The germline V and J ends were trimmed by 0 bases and 0 bases, with 11 bases remaining between them. There are 16 residues in the CDR3. Germline assignment: CDR1 MNHEY and CDR2 SVGAGI. DNA for the CDR3: TGTGCCAGCAGTTACTCCCCCCTGGGGTCTAACTATGGCTACACCTTC. Translation gives CASSYSPLGSNYGYTF.

The chain combines TRBV9 with TRBJ2-1; D is uncertain. The CDR3 loop spans 15 amino acids. Germline CDR1 SGDLS, CDR2 YYNGEE. Trimming took off 0 bases at V and 6 bases at J, with 13 bases between the two ends. CDR3 DNA: TGTGCCAGCAGCGTAGAAAGGGATCTCGGCAATGAGCAGTTCTTC. Translation gives CASSVERDLGNEQFF.

This chain links TRBV18 with TRBJ1-2, with 7 positions matching TRBD1. Germline V gives CDR1 KGHSH, CDR2 LQKENI. V shed 4 bases, J shed 3 bases, and the junction held 8 bases outside the gene matches. The CDR3 consists of 15 residues. The CDR3 loop is CASSQYGQADYGYTF. The DNA of the CDR3 is TGTGCCAGCTCACAATACGGACAGGCAGACTATGGCTACACCTTC.

The V call is TRBV11-3, the J call TRBJ2-3; TRBD2 matches at 14 bases. The V gene's germline CDR1 is SGHNT and CDR2 YENEEA. Losses at the gene ends were 5 bases for V and 3 bases for J; bases not matched to a gene: 7. CDR3 length: 17 residues. CDR3 sequence reads: CASSPGLAGALTDTQYF. In DNA form, the CDR3 reads TGTGCCAGCAGCCCGGGACTAGCGGGGGCCCTGACAGATACGCAGTATTTT.

The chain has TRBV5-4 and TRBJ2-3; D might be TRBD2 (6 bases). V was pared by 1 base and J by 1 base, with 10 bases between. The germline V gene encodes CDR1 SGHNT and CDR2 YYREEE (reference sequence). This CDR3 has 15 residues. The CDR3 DNA follows: TGTGCCAGCAGCTTGTCGGGGACTGGCACAGATACGCAGTATTTT. Residues: CASSLSGTGTDTQYF.

This chain joins TRBV15 and TRBJ2-5; TRBD2 aligns across 13 bases. CDR3 length equals 15 residues. The ends lost 6 bases at V and 3 bases at J; junction bases unmatched: 4. The germline V gene encodes CDR1 LNHNV and CDR2 YYDKDF (reference sequence). The CDR3 loop is CATSAGTSGEETQYF. CDR3 DNA sequence: TGTGCCACCAGTGCCGGGACTAGCGGGGAAGAGACCCAGTACTTC.

The chain links TRBV5-1 to TRBJ1-2; tentative D call: TRBD1 (5 bases). The CDR3 totals 13 residues. Trimming pared 0 bases from V and 8 bases from J, leaving 11 bases between. Germline V gene lookup returns CDR1 SGHRS and CDR2 YFSETQ. As DNA, the CDR3 is TGCGCCAGCAGCTTGGGTGGGGCTTGGGGCTACACCTTC. This codes for CASSLGGAWGYTF.

The gene calls are TRBV9 and TRBJ2-3, with TRBD1 identical over 9 bases. The V gene's germline CDR1 is SGDLS and CDR2 YYNGEE. V shed 0 bases, J shed 7 bases, and the junction held 3 bases outside the gene matches. The CDR3 runs to 14 residues. The CDR3 bases are TGTGCCAGCAGCGTAGGGACAGGGGTGAATACGCAGTATTTT. Translation gives CASSVGTGVNTQYF.

This chain links TRBV4-2 with TRBJ1-6; possible D gene TRBD1, 5 bases. Germline V gene data show CDR1 as LGHNA and CDR2 as YNFKEQ. This CDR3 is built from 14 residues. The V and J ends lost 0 bases and 7 bases respectively, with 7 bases between them. The CDR3 DNA reads TGTGCCAGCAGCCAAGAGGGGGAAAATTCACCCCTCCACTTT. This codes for CASSQEGENSPLHF.

CDR3 coding DNA: TGTGCCAGTAGTCTCCGAACGCGTAAGACCGGGGAGCTGTTTTTT. Its protein is CASSLRTRKTGELFF. The chain has TRBV19 and TRBJ2-2; D gene unclear. In germline, CDR1 is LNHDA, CDR2 SQIVND (reference sequence). The CDR3 length is 15 residues. Trimming stripped 5 bases from V and 5 bases from J, with 15 bases between. Full variable domain (remainder filled in from reference TRBV19 and TRBJ2-2): DGGITQSPKYLFRKEGQNVTLSCEQNLNHDAMYWYRQDPGQGLRLIYYSQIVNDFQKGDIAEGYSVSREKKESFPLTVTSAQKNPTAFYLCASSLRTRKTGELFFGEGSRLTVL.

The chain links TRBV6-1 to TRBJ1-2; D gene ambiguous. V dropped 0 bases and J dropped 8 bases, with 13 bases sitting between them. CDR1 and CDR2 (germline): MNHNS, SASEGT. This CDR3 has 14 amino acids. The CDR3 region is CASSEARSLGGYTF. CDR3 sequence (DNA): TGTGCCAGCAGTGAAGCCCGCTCCTTGGGCGGCTACACCTTC.

J is TRBJ1-2 and V is TRBV6-2 or TRBV6-3; D perhaps matches TRBD1 (6 bases). The CDR3 loop spans 13 amino acids. V was clipped by 1 base and J by 6 bases, with 9 bases between them. The germline gives CDR1 MNHEY, CDR2 SVGEGT. CDR3 DNA sequence: TGTGCCAGCAGTTACTGGGCAGGGGATGGCTACACCTTC. Amino acid sequence: CASSYWAGDGYTF.

The sample holds one count of this clone. The rearrangement uses TRBV29-1 and TRBJ2-5; 9 bases map to TRBD1. V trimming: 7 bases; J trimming: 3 bases; junction bases outside the gene matches: 21. This CDR3 is 18 amino acids long. Germline values: CDR1 SQVTM, CDR2 ANQGSEA. The CDR3 coding sequence is TGCAGCGCAGTCGGTTCCGACAGGGGGTTTCCCTGGGAAGAGACCCAGTACTTC. Translated, it gives CSAVGSDRGFPWEETQYF. Variable domain in full (rest from reference TRBV29-1 and TRBJ2-5): SAVISQKPSRDICQRGTSLTIQCQVDSQVTMMFWYRQQPGQSLTLIATANQGSEATYESGFVIDKFPISRPNLTFSTLTVSNMSPEDSSIYLCSAVGSDRGFPWEETQYFGPGTRLLVL.

The chain carries TRBV4-1 and TRBJ1-1; D call uncertain. The V end was cut by 1 base, the J end by 1 base, with 7 bases between. Germline lookup yields CDR1 MGHRA and CDR2 YSYEKL. The CDR3 is 14 amino acids. CDR3 protein: CASSQVGPNTEAFF. The DNA for the CDR3 is TGCGCCAGCAGCCAAGTAGGACCGAACACTGAAGCTTTCTTT.

The chain carries TRBV6-2 or TRBV6-3 and TRBJ1-2; a weak D match, TRBD1 (5 bases). The V end lost 6 bases, the J end lost 3 bases, and 14 bases lay between the germline ends. CDR1 is MNHEY and CDR2 is SVGEGT in the germline V gene. CDR3 length: 14 residues. Here the CDR3 DNA reads TGTGCCAGCAGCTTAGGGGCAGGCTACTATGGCTACACCTTC. It translates to CASSLGAGYYGYTF.

The chain has TRBV6-5 and TRBJ1-6; 8 bases agree with TRBD1. CDR3 length equals 15 residues. Germline loops: CDR1 MNHEY, CDR2 SVGAGI. V shed 7 bases, J shed 7 bases, and the junction held 9 bases outside the gene matches. The DNA of the CDR3 is TGTGCCAGCACTTCCTTTGGACAGGGCAATTCACCCCTCCACTTT. It is translated as CASTSFGQGNSPLHF.

CDR3 DNA sequence: TGTGCCAGCAGTATTCACAGTAATTCACCCCTCCACTTT. Translating gives CASSIHSNSPLHF. The chain combines TRBV12-3 or TRBV12-4 with TRBJ1-6, with no clear D. This CDR3 comprises 13 residues. Trimming pared 5 bases from V and 6 bases from J, leaving 8 bases between.

This sequence joins TRBV4-2 and TRBJ1-4, with D possibly being TRBD1 (6 bases). V lost 0 bases and J 4 bases, leaving 9 bases between the germline ends. This CDR3 contains 15 residues. The germline CDR1 and CDR2 sequences are LGHNA and YNFKEQ. As DNA, the CDR3 is TGTGCCAGCAGCCAAGATACAGGGAGTAATGAAAAACTGTTTTTT. It translates to CASSQDTGSNEKLFF.

The J gene is TRBJ1-3, the V gene TRBV29-1; D unclear. Germline V gene sequence: CDR1 SQVTM, CDR2 ANQGSEA. Trimming removed 5 bases at V and 0 bases at J, with 5 bases between. This CDR3 has 12 amino acids. In DNA, the CDR3 is TGCAGCGTTAGAATCTCTGGAAACACCATATATTTT. Its translation: CSVRISGNTIYF.

This clone has a single count. The chain recombines TRBV19 with TRBJ2-7; D may be TRBD1 (6 bases). Between the trimmed V and J ends, which lost 4 bases and 3 bases, there was a span of 10 bases. This CDR3 spans 13 amino acids. The V gene's germline CDR1 is LNHDA and CDR2 SQIVND (reference sequence). The CDR3 loop reads CASSNTGSYEQYF. The CDR3 nucleotides are TGTGCCAGTAGTAACACAGGGAGCTACGAGCAGTACTTC.